Described below is a single T cell receptor beta chain sequence and its context. CDR1 is MDHEN and CDR2 is SYDVKM in the germline V gene. V shed 9 bases and J shed 4 bases, with 15 bases lying between them. The CDR3 sequence is 13 residues long. TEMRA cells underwent FACS enrichment and CD8+ and CD4+ T cells underwent negative isolation. With random hexamers, reverse transcription was performed on about 0.5 to 1 ug of RNA. TCRdb used MiXCR to reprocess the immunoSEQ multiplex PCR reads, holding one entry per CDR3 protein. This sample yields around 180,000 distinct CDR3 sequences, of which approximately 93% are seen a single time; around 0.097% belongs to the top ten. This sample stems from a study of CD8 T cells in Susac syndrome.

The receptor was derived from a human donor with multiple sclerosis. Sequences were obtained from CD4+ T cells from PBMCs. The V gene is TRBV28, the J gene TRBJ1-2, with D possibly TRBD1 on 5 matching bases. CDR3 bases: TGTGCCAGTCAGCAGGGTTTAGGCTATGGCTACACCTTC. Translated, it gives CASQQGLGYGYTF.